Below, 27 T cell receptor beta chains from the same sample are listed, as sequenced in a study of T cell repertoires in cytomegalovirus infection. These TCRs' antigens remain unknown. TCRdb recomputed calls from the reads with MiXCR, one row per CDR3 protein. The data contain about 50,000 distinct CDR3 sequences, less than 20% of them seen just once; the ten biggest clones take up around three quarters. The material was CD8+ T cells from cultured PBMCs, obtained from culture after CMV antigen stimulation. These receptors all stem from a human donor in good health (CMV status not recorded). Some clones in this sample may be carry-over from other donors' samples.

This chain joins TRBV15 and TRBJ1-4; no clear D gene. This CDR3 has 15 residues. CDR1 LNHNV and CDR2 YYDKDF come from the germline V gene (reference sequence). Trimming pared 0 bases from V and 8 bases from J, leaving 13 bases between. CDR3 DNA: TGTGCCACCAGCAGAGATCGGGGATATCAGGAAAAACTGTTTTTT. It specifies CATSRDRGYQEKLFF.

The chain couples TRBV7-9 to TRBJ2-2; no clear D. This CDR3 is 16 amino acids long. Germline assignment: CDR1 SEHNR and CDR2 FQNEAQ (reference sequence). Deletions cut 1 base from V and 0 bases from J, with 9 bases between. The DNA of the CDR3 is TGTGCCAGCAGCTTAGATAGGTTCTCGAACACCGGGGAGCTGTTTTTT. Amino acids: CASSLDRFSNTGELFF.

This clonotype has only a few counts. The chain uses TRBV4-1 and TRBJ2-1; D is ambiguous. Germline V gene data show CDR1 as MGHRA and CDR2 as YSYEKL. The CDR3 runs 13 residues. V shed 3 bases and J shed 7 bases, with 10 bases lying between them. The CDR3 loop is CASSQGSINEQFF. CDR3 sequence (DNA): TGCGCCAGCAGCCAGGGGTCTATAAATGAGCAGTTCTTC.

The table lists this clonotype with a few counts. The chain combines TRBV7-9 with TRBJ1-1; D is possibly TRBD1 (5 bases). The CDR3 has 15 residues. Per the germline V gene, CDR1 is SEHNR and CDR2 is FQNEAQ (reference sequence). The V and J ends lost 5 bases and 1 base respectively, with 14 bases between them. This CDR3 reads CASSLPRQKNTEAFF. The CDR3, as DNA: TGTGCCAGCAGCCTCCCAAGACAGAAGAACACTGAAGCTTTCTTT.

This clonotype was observed a handful of times. This chain joins TRBV6-1 and TRBJ2-1; D might be TRBD2 (6 bases). This CDR3 has 15 amino acids. V lost 7 bases, J lost 2 bases, and 15 bases lay in between. CDR1 and CDR2 (germline): MNHNS, SASEGT. DNA for the CDR3: TGTGCCAGCACGGGGGACCCGGAGGCCTACAATGAGCAGTTCTTC. This sequence encodes CASTGDPEAYNEQFF.

J is TRBJ2-4 and V is TRBV7-9; either TRBD1 or TRBD2 may supply D (6 bases each). CDR1 is SEHNR, CDR2 FQNEAQ, per germline (reference sequence). The CDR3 has 18 amino acids. Trimming took off 5 bases at V and 4 bases at J, with 24 bases between the two ends. In nucleotides, the CDR3 is TGTGCCAGCAGCACCCGGGGCGGGACAAAGGGGCCGAAAAACATTCAGTACTTC. It specifies CASSTRGGTKGPKNIQYF. The full variable domain, its missing parts supplied by reference TRBV7-9 and TRBJ2-4, is DTGVSQNPRHKITKRGQNVTFRCDPISEHNRLYWYRQTLGQGPEFLTYFQNEAQLEKSRLLSDRFSAERPKGSFSTLEIQRTEQGDSAMYLCASSTRGGTKGPKNIQYFGAGTRLSVL.

The V and J genes are TRBV6-2 or TRBV6-3 and TRBJ2-2; D is unresolved. The CDR3 has 15 amino acids. Germline lookup yields CDR1 MNHEY and CDR2 SVGEGT. V was clipped by 7 bases and J by 4 bases, with 16 bases between them. CDR3 region: CASMGGLTATGELFF. The CDR3 DNA is TGTGCCAGCATGGGCGGATTAACCGCCACCGGGGAGCTGTTTTTT.

V gene TRBV7-9 combines with J gene TRBJ1-1; D is perhaps TRBD1 (6 bases). The CDR3 contains 14 residues. Per the germline V gene, CDR1 is SEHNR and CDR2 is FQNEAQ (reference sequence). V was pared by 6 bases and J by 5 bases, with 16 bases between. The CDR3 region has the DNA TGTGCCAGCAGTATCACAGGGAGGTGGACTGAAGCTTTCTTT. Translating gives CASSITGRWTEAFF.

The chain links TRBV7-8 to TRBJ1-1, with unresolved D. Trimming took off 2 bases at V and 0 bases at J, with 10 bases between the two ends. The CDR3 totals 15 residues. Germline V gene lookup returns CDR1 SGHVS and CDR2 FQNEAQ. The CDR3: CASSLREVMNTEAFF. CDR3 in DNA: TGTGCCAGCAGCTTACGGGAGGTTATGAACACTGAAGCTTTCTTT.

For the CDR3, the DNA is TGCGCCAGCAGTCAATGGTGTCAGGGGGCAGGATCACCCCTCCACTTT. Residues: CASSQWCQGAGSPLHF. V gene TRBV23-1 combines with J gene TRBJ1-6, with 8 bases fitting TRBD1. TRBV23-1 is filed as an ORF, its function uncertain. V shed 1 base, J shed 10 bases, and the junction held 9 bases outside the gene matches. This CDR3 comprises 16 residues.

A few counts support this clonotype. V gene TRBV4-1 combines with J gene TRBJ1-4; D is unresolved. V was trimmed by 0 bases and J by 8 bases, leaving 10 bases between them. The germline gives CDR1 MGHRA, CDR2 YSYEKL. This CDR3 contains 14 residues. CDR3 sequence: CASSQDFTEEKLFF. The CDR3 coding sequence is TGCGCCAGCAGCCAAGATTTCACCGAAGAAAAACTGTTTTTT.

This clonotype was counted ten times or more. V usage is TRBV27 and J usage is TRBJ1-1; D not certain. There are 15 residues in the CDR3. In germline, CDR1 is MNHEY, CDR2 SMNVEV (reference sequence). V gave up 0 bases and J gave up 1 base, with 9 bases separating them. DNA for the CDR3: TGTGCCAGCAGTTTATCGAAGGCGGGGAACACTGAAGCTTTCTTT. Translating gives CASSLSKAGNTEAFF.

A few counts support this clonotype. The chain is built from TRBV27 and TRBJ1-4; D call uncertain. The germline CDR1 and CDR2 sequences are MNHEY and SMNVEV (reference sequence). Trimming took off 3 bases at V and 5 bases at J, with 13 bases between the two ends. The CDR3 has 15 residues. Here the CDR3 reads CASSLKGRKNEKLFF. CDR3 DNA sequence: TGTGCCAGCAGTTTGAAGGGCAGGAAAAATGAAAAACTGTTTTTT.

This clonotype has just a few counts. This chain connects TRBV29-1 to TRBJ1-2; 7 nucleotides line up with TRBD1. The germline V gene has CDR1 SQVTM and CDR2 ANQGSEA. This CDR3 is built from 13 residues. V lost 4 bases and J lost 4; bases outside the gene matches: 6. The CDR3 loop reads CSVGPGQSYGYTF. The CDR3 DNA follows: TGCAGCGTTGGACCGGGACAGTCCTATGGCTACACCTTC.

This clonotype was counted only a few times. CDR3 residues: CASSLGADFEKLFF. The CDR3 DNA follows: TGTGCCAGCAGCTTAGGAGCAGACTTTGAAAAACTGTTTTTT. V is TRBV7-9 and J is TRBJ1-4; unclear D gene. V lost 1 base and J lost 7, with 10 bases in between. CDR3 length equals 14 residues. The germline V gene encodes CDR1 SEHNR and CDR2 FQNEAQ (reference sequence). Using reference TRBV7-9 and TRBJ1-4 for the parts outside the CDR3, the full variable domain is DTGVSQNPRHKITKRGQNVTFRCDPISEHNRLYWYRQTLGQGPEFLTYFQNEAQLEKSRLLSDRFSAERPKGSFSTLEIQRTEQGDSAMYLCASSLGADFEKLFFGSGTQLSVL.

This clonotype was counted a few times. The chain joins TRBV28 to TRBJ2-7, with TRBD2 as a possible D gene (6 bases). The CDR3 consists of 13 residues. Trimming took 3 bases from V and 6 from J, leaving 12 bases between them. Germline values: CDR1 MDHEN, CDR2 SYDVKM. The CDR3 coding sequence is TGTGCCAGCAGTTTCCCACTAGCTGCCGAGCAGTACTTC. It encodes CASSFPLAAEQYF.

The J gene is TRBJ1-4, the V gene TRBV11-3, with a possible D match to TRBD1 (5 bases). Deletions cut 7 bases from V and 2 bases from J, with 11 bases between. The CDR3 contains 14 residues. Per germline, CDR1 SGHNT and CDR2 YENEEA. CDR3 residues: CASTTGGTNEKLFF. The CDR3 DNA sequence: TGTGCCAGCACCACGGGGGGGACTAATGAAAAACTGTTTTTT.

This chain links TRBV27 with TRBJ2-1; 8 nucleotides match TRBD1. The CDR3 spans 15 residues. Germline values: CDR1 MNHEY, CDR2 SMNVEV (reference sequence). Unmatched junction bases numbered 9, after V lost 6 bases and J lost 5 bases. CDR3 in amino acids: CASSHGTGNHNEQFF. The CDR3 coding sequence is TGTGCCAGCAGCCATGGGACAGGTAACCACAATGAGCAGTTCTTC.

The V and J genes are TRBV7-2 and TRBJ1-1; tentatively, D is TRBD1 (5 bases). Germline V gene sequence: CDR1 SGHTA, CDR2 FQGNSA. The CDR3 runs to 14 residues. V gave up 1 base and J gave up 7 bases, with 13 bases separating them. The CDR3 is CASSLDVETVEAFF. The CDR3 DNA reads as TGTGCCAGCAGCTTAGACGTAGAGACAGTTGAAGCTTTCTTT.

This chain links TRBV7-2 with TRBJ2-1; D may be TRBD1 (6 bases). This CDR3 comprises 16 residues. Germline V gene sequence: CDR1 SGHTA, CDR2 FQGNSA. V lost 3 bases, J lost 9 bases, and 21 bases lay in between. The CDR3 DNA follows: TGTGCCAGCAGCTTGGCAGGACAGCCCTATCGGGGTGAGCAGTTCTTC. The encoded protein is CASSLAGQPYRGEQFF.

The rearrangement links TRBV7-9 to TRBJ2-3; D remains unclear. The CDR3 runs 13 residues. The germline V and J ends were trimmed by 6 bases and 3 bases, with 10 bases remaining between them. Per the germline V gene, CDR1 is SEHNR and CDR2 is FQNEAQ (reference sequence). The CDR3 loop reads CASREKGTDTQYF. The CDR3 coding sequence is TGTGCCAGCAGAGAGAAAGGAACAGATACGCAGTATTTT.

This clonotype was picked up a small number of times. The chain couples TRBV19 to TRBJ1-1; D not certain. Germline loops: CDR1 LNHDA, CDR2 SQIVND (reference sequence). V was clipped by 2 bases and J by 4 bases, with 11 bases between them. This CDR3 spans 14 amino acids. The CDR3 coding sequence is TGTGCCAGTAGTATACTGGGATGGGGCACTGAAGCTTTCTTT. Translation: CASSILGWGTEAFF.

This clonotype was seen more than once but under ten times. The rearrangement joins TRBV7-2 to TRBJ2-3; 7 bases fit TRBD2. The CDR3 loop spans 16 amino acids. J was trimmed by 1 base and V by 1 base; bases with no gene match: 5. CDR1 is SGHTA and CDR2 is FQGNSA in the germline V gene. CDR3 coding DNA: TGTGCCAGCAGCTTAGTCCCCCGGGGGGGCACAGATACGCAGTATTTT. The encoded protein is CASSLVPRGGTDTQYF.

This clonotype came up a few times. Here the CDR3 DNA reads TGTGCCAGCAGGCCATCCGTAGGGGAATCCTACGAGCAGTACTTC. Protein sequence: CASRPSVGESYEQYF. V is TRBV7-8 and J is TRBJ2-7, with D possibly being TRBD1 (5 bases). Trimming removed 6 bases from V and 1 base from J, with 16 bases in between. Looked up from germline, CDR1 is SGHVS and CDR2 is FQNEAQ. The CDR3 totals 15 residues.

A single count supports this clonotype. The V and J genes are TRBV7-2 and TRBJ2-1; D remains unclear. This CDR3 region has 14 residues. The V end was cut by 1 base, the J end by 8 bases, with 12 bases between. Germline V gene lookup returns CDR1 SGHTA and CDR2 FQGNSA. Written as DNA, the CDR3 is TGTGCCAGCAGCTTAGAGATCCCGAGAGATGAGCAGTTCTTC. It translates to CASSLEIPRDEQFF.

This clonotype was found a few times. The chain has TRBV4-1 and TRBJ1-5; possible D gene TRBD1, 6 bases. This CDR3 contains 15 residues. Trimming left V 5 bases short and J 6 bases short, with 17 bases between. Per germline, CDR1 MGHRA and CDR2 YSYEKL. In nucleotides, the CDR3 is TGCGCCAGCAGCGAAGGGCCAGGGGTTAGTCAGCCCCAGCATTTT. Its protein is CASSEGPGVSQPQHF.

This clonotype was seen only a few times. V and J are TRBV6-5 and TRBJ2-7; 7 positions agree with TRBD1. The CDR3 covers 15 residues. V dropped 4 bases and J dropped 3; count of bases not matched to a gene: 9. Germline V lookup: CDR1 MNHEY, CDR2 SVGAGI. The CDR3 bases are TGTGCCAGCAGTTTGACCTGGGCAGGGGGCTACGAGCAGTACTTC. Amino acids: CASSLTWAGGYEQYF.